The entry below describes one T cell receptor (beta chain). Its antigen is currently unknown. The CDR3 runs 9 residues. CDR1 and CDR2 (germline): SEHNR, FQNEAQ (reference sequence). This sample is drawn from a study of shared clonotypes between healthy human individuals. In the study overall: A few men and a couple of women, aged 18 to 49, were donors. Notes on the study in general: Non-shared clonotypes displayed generation probabilities falling below those of clonotypes present in all four donors.

Original handling: Filtering was not the same, since immunoSEQ gave junction-only sequences without quality scores. Measured with immunoSEQ multiplex PCR; TCRdb has only the in-frame clones, and not every one. Clonal size and the V and J genes are those of that table, whereas D and trimming came from the DNA. The sample shows 2 million or so clones, approximately 94% of them seen only once. CD45RO-negative CD8 cells positively selected for CCR7 made up the naive population, which excluded terminally differentiated effector memory CD45RA+ cells. This TCR was sampled from a man younger than 30 in good health. The chain couples TRBV7-9 to TRBJ1-1; D is unclear. The sample comprised naive CD8+ T cells sorted from blood. CDR3 in amino acids: CAVGTEAFF. The CDR3 DNA follows: TGTGCAGTGGGCACTGAAGCTTTCTTT.